This T cell receptor beta chain appears in the sequencing data of a study of post-analysis software for immune sequencing data. There are a few counts of this clonotype. Its antigen is not known. Findings of the study overall: Four to six TRBV segments were more frequent in patients than controls; TRBV5-6, TRBV5-1 and TRBV20-1 belonged to this group.

Unique molecular identifiers were built into the TCR beta cDNA libraries. TCRdb called the PCR reads again in MiXCR, with one record for every CDR3 protein. The sample shows 750,000 to 950,000 distinct CDR3 sequences, about 53% of them seen only once. The CDR3 is 15 amino acids. V lost 0 bases, J lost 4 bases, and 12 bases lay in between. Looked up from germline, CDR1 is MNHEY and CDR2 is SMNVEV (reference sequence). V usage is TRBV27 and J usage is TRBJ2-5; D is perhaps TRBD2 (6 bases). The sample consisted of blood. The receptor was derived from a girl under 18 with multiple sclerosis. CDR3: CASSLSYLGGETQYF. DNA for the CDR3: TGTGCCAGCAGTTTATCGTACCTGGGGGGAGAGACCCAGTACTTC.